Included here is one T cell receptor (beta chain) sequence, with context. These data come from a study of blood T cell repertoires in COVID-19. Study summary: T cells, B-cell-depleted T cells, or PBMCs supplied cDNA or gDNA.

This CDR3 is built from 15 residues. V lost 6 bases and J lost 1, with 15 bases in between. Germline V gene sequence: CDR1 MNHEY, CDR2 SVGEGT. In the source study's methods: Estimation of nucleated cell counts relied on the amplification of reference gene primers. Assay: immunoSEQ multiplex PCR; the TCRdb copy retains only in-frame clones and omits some. The DNA gave D and trimming, while V, J and clone size come from that table. The sample carries around 380,000 clones, more than 75% recorded once. Material: peripheral blood. The gene calls are TRBV6-2 or TRBV6-3 and TRBJ1-2; unclear D gene. This clonotype was obtained from a human donor with acute or convalescent COVID-19. The donor label of this sample is uncertain. In DNA form, the CDR3 reads TGTGCCAGCAGCCCCCGCGGCGGCAGTAACTATGGCTACACCTTC. It specifies CASSPRGGSNYGYTF.